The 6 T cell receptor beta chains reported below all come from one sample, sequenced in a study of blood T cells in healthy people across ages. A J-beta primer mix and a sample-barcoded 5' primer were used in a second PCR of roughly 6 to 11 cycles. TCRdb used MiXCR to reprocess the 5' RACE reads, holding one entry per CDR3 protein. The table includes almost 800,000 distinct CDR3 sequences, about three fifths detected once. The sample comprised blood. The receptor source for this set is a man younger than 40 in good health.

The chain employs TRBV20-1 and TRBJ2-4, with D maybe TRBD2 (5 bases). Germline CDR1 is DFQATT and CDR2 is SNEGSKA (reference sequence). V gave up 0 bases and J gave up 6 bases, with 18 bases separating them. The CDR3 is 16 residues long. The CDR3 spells CSARDPKEAEGNIQYF. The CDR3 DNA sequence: TGCAGTGCTAGAGATCCCAAGGAGGCCGAAGGAAACATTCAGTACTTC.

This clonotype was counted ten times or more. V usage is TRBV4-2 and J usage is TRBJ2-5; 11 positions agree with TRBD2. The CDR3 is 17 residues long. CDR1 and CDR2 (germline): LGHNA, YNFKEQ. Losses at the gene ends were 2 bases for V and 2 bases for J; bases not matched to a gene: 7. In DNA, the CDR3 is TGTGCCAGCAGCCAACACACCGGGACTAGCGGACAAGAGACCCAGTACTTC. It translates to CASSQHTGTSGQETQYF.

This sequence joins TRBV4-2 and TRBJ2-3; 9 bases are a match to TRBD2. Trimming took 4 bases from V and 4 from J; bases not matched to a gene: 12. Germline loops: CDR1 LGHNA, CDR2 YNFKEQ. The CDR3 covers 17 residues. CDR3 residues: CASSPTLGAGGSDTQYF. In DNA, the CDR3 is TGTGCCAGCAGCCCGACCCTAGGAGCGGGGGGATCAGATACGCAGTATTTT.

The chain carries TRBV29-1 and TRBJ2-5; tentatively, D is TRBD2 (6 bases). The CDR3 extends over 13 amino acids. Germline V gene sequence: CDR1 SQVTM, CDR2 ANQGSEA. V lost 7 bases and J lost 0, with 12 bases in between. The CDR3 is CSALLANQETQYF. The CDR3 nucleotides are TGCAGCGCTCTGCTAGCGAACCAAGAGACCCAGTACTTC.

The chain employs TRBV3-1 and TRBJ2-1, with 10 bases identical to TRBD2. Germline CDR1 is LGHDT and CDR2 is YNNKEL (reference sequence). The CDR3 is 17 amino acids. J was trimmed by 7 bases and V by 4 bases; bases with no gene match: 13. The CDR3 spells CASSRLEAGGPVNEQFF. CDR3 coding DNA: TGTGCCAGCAGCCGACTGGAAGCGGGAGGGCCGGTGAATGAGCAGTTCTTC.

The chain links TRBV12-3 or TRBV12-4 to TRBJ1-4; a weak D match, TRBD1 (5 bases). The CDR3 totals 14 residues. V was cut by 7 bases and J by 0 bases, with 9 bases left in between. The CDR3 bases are TGTGCCAGCATTCGGGGGGCAACTAATGAAAAACTGTTTTTT. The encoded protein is CASIRGATNEKLFF.